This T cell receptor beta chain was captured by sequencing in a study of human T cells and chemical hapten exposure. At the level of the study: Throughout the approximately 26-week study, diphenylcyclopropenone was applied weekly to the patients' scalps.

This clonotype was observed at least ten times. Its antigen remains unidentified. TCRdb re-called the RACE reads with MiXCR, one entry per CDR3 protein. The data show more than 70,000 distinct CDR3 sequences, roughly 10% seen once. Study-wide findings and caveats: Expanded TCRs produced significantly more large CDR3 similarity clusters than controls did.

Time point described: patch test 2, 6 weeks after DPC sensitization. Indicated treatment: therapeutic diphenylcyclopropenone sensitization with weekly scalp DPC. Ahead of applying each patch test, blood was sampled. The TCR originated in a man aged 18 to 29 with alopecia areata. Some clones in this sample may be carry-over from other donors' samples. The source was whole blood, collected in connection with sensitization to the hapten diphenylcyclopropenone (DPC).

For the CDR3, the DNA is TGCAGCGTTGTAACGGGTACTTCTACTGAAGCTTTCTTT. Translated, it gives CSVVTGTSTEAFF. The chain carries TRBV29-1 and TRBJ1-1, with D unresolved. The length of the CDR3 is 13 residues. V gave up 4 bases and J gave up 5 bases, with 14 bases separating them. CDR1 and CDR2 (germline): SQVTM, ANQGSEA.